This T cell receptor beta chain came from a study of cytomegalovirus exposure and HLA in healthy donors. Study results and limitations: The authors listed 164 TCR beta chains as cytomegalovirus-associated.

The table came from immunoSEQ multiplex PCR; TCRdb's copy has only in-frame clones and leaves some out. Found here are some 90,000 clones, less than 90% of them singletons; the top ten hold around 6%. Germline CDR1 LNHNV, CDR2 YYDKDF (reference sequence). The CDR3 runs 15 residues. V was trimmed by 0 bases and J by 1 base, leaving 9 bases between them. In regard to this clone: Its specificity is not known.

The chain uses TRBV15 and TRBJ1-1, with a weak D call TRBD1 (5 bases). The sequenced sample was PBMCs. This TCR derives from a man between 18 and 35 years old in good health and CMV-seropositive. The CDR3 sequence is CATSREATENTEAFF. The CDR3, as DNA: TGTGCCACCAGCAGAGAAGCGACAGAGAACACTGAAGCTTTCTTT.